Described below is a single TCR beta chain sequence and its context. Its target is unknown. Clones were sequenced by immunoSEQ multiplex PCR, and TCRdb holds only the in-frame ones, with some missing. Of 15,000 to 25,000 clones listed, more than 75% are singletons. This sample is drawn from a study of PD-1 blockade in classical Hodgkin lymphoma. Study results and limitations: Compared with healthy donors, newly diagnosed patients reportedly showed lower baseline TCR diversity.

Time point given: cycle 4 day 1 (C4D1), after 6 weeks of nivolumab. Every single patient, without exception, relapsed after autologous stem cell transplantation, and brentuximab vedotin exposure varied. Patients' outcomes at their best amounted to complete response, partial response or progressive disease. The V gene lost 1 base and the J gene lost 7 bases, with 14 bases spanning the gap. This CDR3 region has 16 residues. Germline CDR1 and CDR2: MNHNS and SASEGT. The V gene is TRBV6-1, the J gene TRBJ1-6, with D perhaps TRBD1 (5 bases). Sequencing used peripheral blood mononuclear cells (PBMCs), obtained before the fourth cycle of nivolumab. The TCR was taken from a human donor with classical Hodgkin lymphoma. The CDR3 is CASSEVGGPLNSPLHF. The CDR3 DNA reads TGTGCCAGCAGTGAAGTTGGGGGACCCTTAAATTCACCCCTCCACTTT.